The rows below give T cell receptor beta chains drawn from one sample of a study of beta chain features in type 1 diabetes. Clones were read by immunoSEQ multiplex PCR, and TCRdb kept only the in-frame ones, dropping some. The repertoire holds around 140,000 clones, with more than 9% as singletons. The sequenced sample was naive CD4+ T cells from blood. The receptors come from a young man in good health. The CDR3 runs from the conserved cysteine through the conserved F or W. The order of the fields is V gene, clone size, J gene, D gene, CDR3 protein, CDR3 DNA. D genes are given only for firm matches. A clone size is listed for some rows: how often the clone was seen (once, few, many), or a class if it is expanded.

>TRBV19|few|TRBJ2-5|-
CASSRGQLQETQYF
TGTGCCAGTAGTCGAGGACAGCTGCAAGAGACCCAGTACTTC
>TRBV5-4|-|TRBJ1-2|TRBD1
CASSLRTGGYGYTF
TGTGCCAGCAGCTTGCGGACAGGGGGATATGGCTACACCTTC
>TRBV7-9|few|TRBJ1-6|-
CASSSLGGASPLHF
TGTGCCAGCAGCTCACTGGGGGGTGCATCACCCCTCCACTTT
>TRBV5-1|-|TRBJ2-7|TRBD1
CASSLGQGVNEQYF
TGCGCCAGCAGCTTGGGACAGGGGGTGAACGAGCAGTACTTC
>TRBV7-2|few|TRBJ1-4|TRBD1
CASSSRQGAGEKLFF
TGTGCCAGCAGCTCCCGACAGGGGGCGGGGGAAAAACTGTTTTTT
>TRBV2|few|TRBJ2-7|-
CASSPSLEGYEQYF
TGTGCCAGCAGTCCGTCATTGGAGGGCTACGAGCAGTACTTC
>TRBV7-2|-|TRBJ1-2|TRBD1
CASSLRTGANYGYTF
TGTGCCAGCAGCTTAAGGACAGGGGCTAACTATGGCTACACCTTC
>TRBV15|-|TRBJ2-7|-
CATSRDSRQLYEQYF
TGTGCCACCAGCAGAGATTCGAGACAGCTCTACGAGCAGTACTTC
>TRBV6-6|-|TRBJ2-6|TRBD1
CASSLQGTGANVLTF
TGTGCCAGCAGTCTACAGGGGACTGGGGCCAACGTCCTGACTTTC
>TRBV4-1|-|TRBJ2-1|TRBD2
CASRGLARNEQFF
TGCGCCAGCAGAGGACTAGCCAGAAATGAGCAGTTCTTC
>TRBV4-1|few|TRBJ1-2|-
CASSQDYSANYGYTF
TGCGCCAGCAGCCAGGACTATTCGGCTAACTATGGCTACACCTTC
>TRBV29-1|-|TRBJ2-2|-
CSAFSVPGELFF
TGCAGCGCCTTTTCTGTCCCCGGGGAGCTGTTTTTT
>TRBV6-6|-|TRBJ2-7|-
CASSPLTGTYEQYF
TGTGCCAGCAGTCCCCTGACAGGAACCTACGAGCAGTACTTC
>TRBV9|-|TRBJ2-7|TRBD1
CASSVESVQGASQYF
TGTGCCAGCAGCGTAGAGTCAGTCCAGGGGGCGTCTCAGTACTTC
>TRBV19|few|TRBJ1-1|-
CASTSWRGGFTEAFF
TGTGCCAGTACTTCTTGGAGGGGGGGATTCACTGAAGCTTTCTTT
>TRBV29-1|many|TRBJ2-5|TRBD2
CSVDRAGGEETQYF
TGCAGCGTTGACCGAGCGGGGGGAGAAGAGACCCAGTACTTC
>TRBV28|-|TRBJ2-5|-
CASSLGRKETQYF
TGTGCCAGCAGTTTAGGCAGGAAAGAGACCCAGTACTTC
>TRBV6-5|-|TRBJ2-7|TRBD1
CASSSGQGSYEQYF
TGTGCCAGCAGTTCGGGACAGGGCAGCTACGAGCAGTACTTC
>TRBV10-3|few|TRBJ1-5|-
CAISNGSGNQPQHF
TGTGCCATCAGTAACGGGTCGGGCAATCAGCCCCAGCATTTT
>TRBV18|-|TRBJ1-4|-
CASSPQRTNEKLFF
TGTGCCAGCTCACCACAGCGGACTAATGAAAAACTGTTTTTT
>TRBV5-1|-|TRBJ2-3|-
CASSTGEAQYF
TGCGCCAGCAGTACAGGGGAGGCGCAGTATTTT
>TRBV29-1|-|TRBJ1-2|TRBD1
CSVESGPGTGVSYYGYTF
TGCAGCGTTGAATCCGGTCCCGGGACAGGGGTTTCCTACTATGGCTACACCTTC
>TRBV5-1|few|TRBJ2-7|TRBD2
CASSLVAGASYEQYF
TGCGCCAGCAGCTTGGTAGCGGGGGCGTCCTACGAGCAGTACTTC
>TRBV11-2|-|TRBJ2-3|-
CASSPIDLRGDTQYF
TGTGCCAGCAGCCCGATCGATCTCCGAGGGGATACGCAGTATTTT
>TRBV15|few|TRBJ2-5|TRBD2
CATSTGGLPGTQYF
TGTGCCACCAGCACGGGGGGTCTTCCGGGGACCCAGTACTTC
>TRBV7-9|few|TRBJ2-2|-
CASSLVTGGELFF
TGTGCCAGCAGCTTAGTTACTGGCGGGGAGCTGTTTTTT
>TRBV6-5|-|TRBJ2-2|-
CASRPPGSNTGELFF
TGTGCCAGCAGACCCCCGGGATCTAACACCGGGGAGCTGTTTTTT
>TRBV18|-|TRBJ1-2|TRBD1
CASSSPGTGNGYTF
TGTGCCAGCTCATCTCCCGGGACAGGAAATGGCTACACCTTC
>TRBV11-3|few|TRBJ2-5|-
CASSPGRRDQETQYF
TGTGCCAGCAGCCCGGGACGGAGGGACCAAGAGACCCAGTACTTC
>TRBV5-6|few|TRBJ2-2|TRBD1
CASSLGGQRTGELFF
TGTGCCAGCAGCTTGGGGGGACAGCGCACCGGGGAGCTGTTTTTT
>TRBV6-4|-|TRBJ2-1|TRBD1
CASSQGQGTYNEQFF
TGTGCCAGCAGCCAGGGACAGGGTACCTACAATGAGCAGTTCTTC
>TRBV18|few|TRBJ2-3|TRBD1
CASSLQRTGGAWTDTQYF
TGTGCCAGCTCACTACAGAGAACAGGGGGCGCTTGGACAGATACGCAGTATTTT
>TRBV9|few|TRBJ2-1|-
CASSVGAQGDEQFF
TGTGCCAGCAGCGTAGGGGCCCAGGGCGATGAGCAGTTCTTC
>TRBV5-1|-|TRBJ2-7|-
CASSLGQRYEQYF
TGCGCCAGCAGCTTGGGCCAGCGCTACGAGCAGTACTTC
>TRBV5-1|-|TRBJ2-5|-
CASSRTRDWRSETQYF
TGCGCCAGCAGCCGCACCCGGGACTGGAGATCGGAGACCCAGTACTTC
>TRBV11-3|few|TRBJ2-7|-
CASSSTTASYEQYF
TGTGCCAGCAGCTCGACGACAGCCTCCTACGAGCAGTACTTC
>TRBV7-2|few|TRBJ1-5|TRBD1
CASSPDRGRVQPQHF
TGTGCCAGCAGCCCGGACAGGGGAAGGGTTCAGCCCCAGCATTTT
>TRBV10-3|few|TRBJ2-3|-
CAISERGDTQYF
TGTGCCATCAGTGAGAGAGGAGATACGCAGTATTTT
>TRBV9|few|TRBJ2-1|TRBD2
CASSVAGRGGQYNEQFF
TGTGCCAGCAGCGTAGCTGGGCGGGGGGGCCAATACAATGAGCAGTTCTTC
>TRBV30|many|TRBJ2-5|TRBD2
CAWTFGLAGVETQYF
TGTGCCTGGACCTTCGGACTAGCGGGGGTAGAGACCCAGTACTTC
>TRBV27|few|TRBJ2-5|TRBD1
CASRTGGQETQYF
TGTGCCAGCAGGACAGGGGGGCAAGAGACCCAGTACTTC
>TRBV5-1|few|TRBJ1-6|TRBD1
CASSVRTGESPLHF
TGCGCCAGCAGCGTCCGGACAGGGGAGTCACCCCTCCACTTT
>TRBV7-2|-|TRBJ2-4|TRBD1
CASSFGQGSKNIQYF
TGTGCCAGCAGCTTCGGACAGGGCTCCAAAAACATTCAGTACTTC
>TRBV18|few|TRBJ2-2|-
CASSPLLATNTGELFF
TGTGCCAGCTCACCACTACTCGCGACGAACACCGGGGAGCTGTTTTTT
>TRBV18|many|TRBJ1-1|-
CASSPWTAEAFF
TGTGCCAGCTCACCTTGGACAGCTGAAGCTTTCTTT
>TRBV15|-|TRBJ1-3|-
CATSREGDSGNTIYF
TGTGCCACCAGCAGAGAGGGCGACTCTGGAAACACCATATATTTT
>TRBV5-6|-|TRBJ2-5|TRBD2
CASSLGEGRRTQESYF
TGTGCCAGCAGCTTGGGGGAGGGACGGAGGACTCAGGAGTCGTACTTC
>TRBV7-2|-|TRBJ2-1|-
CASSLDSLSYNEQFF
TGTGCCAGCAGCCTAGACAGCCTCTCCTACAATGAGCAGTTCTTC